The clone carrying this T cell receptor (beta chain) was observed a few times. Original data processing: By means of reference gene primer amplification, nucleated cell counts were estimated. Measured with immunoSEQ multiplex PCR; TCRdb has only the in-frame clones, and not every one. V and J calls and clone size come straight from that table; D and trimming were deduced from the DNA. The data show over 85,000 clones, with approximately 82% seen just once and roughly 3.8% held by the top ten. This sample stems from a study of blood T cell repertoires in COVID-19. About the research overall: From the United States, Italy and Spain came samples of acute and convalescent COVID-19. In each case, the material was cDNA or gDNA derived from T cells, B-cell-depleted T cells, or PBMCs.

Sequencing was done on a sample of peripheral blood. The source is an elderly woman with acute or convalescent COVID-19.

CDR3 in amino acids: CASRGGDWGNSPLHF. In DNA, the CDR3 is TGTGCCAGCAGGGGGGGGGATTGGGGTAATTCACCCCTCCACTTT. The gene calls are TRBV6-5 and TRBJ1-6; TRBD1 is a possible D gene (5 bases). Trimming removed 6 bases from V and 6 bases from J, with 15 bases in between. The V gene's germline CDR1 is MNHEY and CDR2 SVGAGI. This CDR3 comprises 15 residues.